This T cell receptor beta chain was profiled in a study of naive and memory T cell subsets. Of note for this clonotype: It may be a read error: a sequence one base away is much more abundant.

The germline gives CDR1 MRHNA, CDR2 SNTAGT. The CDR3 contains 16 residues. Two oligonucleotides, mixed equimolar, formed the beta constant-region primer covering TRBC1 and TRBC2. Four rounds of PCR amplified the ligated cDNA using nested alpha and beta constant-region primers plus SP2. Ligation attached a single-stranded oligonucleotide with a 12-nucleotide UMI and the SP2 primer to the cDNA 3' end. TCRdb reprocessed the UMI-ligation and nested PCR reads via MiXCR and lists one record per CDR3 protein. The data hold some 15,000 distinct CDR3 sequences, with roughly 9% observed a single time. The V call is TRBV6-4, the J call TRBJ2-2; D is tentatively TRBD1 or TRBD2 (5 bases each). The sequenced sample consisted of central memory CD8+ T cells from blood. The source of this sequence is a human donor in good health. As DNA, the CDR3 is TGTGCCAGCAGTAAATCCTTAGGGGCCGCCACCGGGGAGCTGCTTTTT. This sequence encodes CASSKSLGAATGELLF.